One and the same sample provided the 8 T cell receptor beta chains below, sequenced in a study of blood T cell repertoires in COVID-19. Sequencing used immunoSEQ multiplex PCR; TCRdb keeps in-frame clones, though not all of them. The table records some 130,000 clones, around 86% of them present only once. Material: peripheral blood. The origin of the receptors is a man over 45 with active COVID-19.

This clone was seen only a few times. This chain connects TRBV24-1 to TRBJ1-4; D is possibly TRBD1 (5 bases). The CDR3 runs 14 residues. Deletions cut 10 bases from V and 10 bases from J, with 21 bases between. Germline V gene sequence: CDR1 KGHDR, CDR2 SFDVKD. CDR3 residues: CATKKGPLTGKLFF. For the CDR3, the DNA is TGTGCCACTAAAAAGGGGCCTCTTACCGGAAAACTGTTTTTT.

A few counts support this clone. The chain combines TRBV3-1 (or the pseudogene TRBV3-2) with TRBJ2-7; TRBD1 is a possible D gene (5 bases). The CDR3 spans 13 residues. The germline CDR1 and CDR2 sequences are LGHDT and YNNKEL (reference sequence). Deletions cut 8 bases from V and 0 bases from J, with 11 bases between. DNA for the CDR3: TGTGCCAGCCAAGGACACGGCTCCTACGAGCAGTACTTC. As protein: CASQGHGSYEQYF.

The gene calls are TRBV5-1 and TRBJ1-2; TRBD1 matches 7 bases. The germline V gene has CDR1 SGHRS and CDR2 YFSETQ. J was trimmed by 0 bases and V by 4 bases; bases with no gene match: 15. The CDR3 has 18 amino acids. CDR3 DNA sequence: TGCGCCAGCAGCATGGTTTTCGCAGGGGGATCGGCTAACTATGGCTACACCTTC. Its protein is CASSMVFAGGSANYGYTF. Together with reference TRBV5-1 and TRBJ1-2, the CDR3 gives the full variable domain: KAGVTQTPRYLIKTRGQQVTLSCSPISGHRSVSWYQQTPGQGLQFLFEYFSETQRNKGNFPGRFSGRQFSNSRSEMNVSTLELGDSALYLCASSMVFAGGSANYGYTFGSGTRLTVV.

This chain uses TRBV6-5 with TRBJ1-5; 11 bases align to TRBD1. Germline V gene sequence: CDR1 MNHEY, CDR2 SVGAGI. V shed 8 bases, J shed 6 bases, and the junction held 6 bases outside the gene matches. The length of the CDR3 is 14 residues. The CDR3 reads CASEGGTGGQPQHF. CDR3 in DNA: TGTGCCAGCGAGGGGGGGACAGGGGGTCAGCCCCAGCATTTT.

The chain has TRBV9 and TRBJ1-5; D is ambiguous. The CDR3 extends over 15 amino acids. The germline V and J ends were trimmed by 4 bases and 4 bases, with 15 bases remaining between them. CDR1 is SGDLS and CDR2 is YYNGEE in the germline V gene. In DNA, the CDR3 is TGTGCCAGCAGCACAGATGGGCAGGAAAATCAGCCCCAGCATTTT. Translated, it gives CASSTDGQENQPQHF.

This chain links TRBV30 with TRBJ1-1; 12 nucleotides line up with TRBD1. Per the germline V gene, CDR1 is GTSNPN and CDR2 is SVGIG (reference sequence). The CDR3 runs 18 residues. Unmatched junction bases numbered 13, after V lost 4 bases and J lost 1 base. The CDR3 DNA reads TGTGCCTGGATTGGGACAGGGGGCGGCCGGTCTTGGAACACTGAAGCTTTCTTT. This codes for CAWIGTGGGRSWNTEAFF.

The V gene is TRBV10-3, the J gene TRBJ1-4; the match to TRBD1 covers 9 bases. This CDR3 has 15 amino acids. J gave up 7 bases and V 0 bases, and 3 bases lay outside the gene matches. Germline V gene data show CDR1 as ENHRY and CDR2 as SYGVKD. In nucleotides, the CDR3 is TGTGCCATCAGTGAGTCTCGGGACAGGGTTGAAAAACTGTTTTTT. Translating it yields CAISESRDRVEKLFF.

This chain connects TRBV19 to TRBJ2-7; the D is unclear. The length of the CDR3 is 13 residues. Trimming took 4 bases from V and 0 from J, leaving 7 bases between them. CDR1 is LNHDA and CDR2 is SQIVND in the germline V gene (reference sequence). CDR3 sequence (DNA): TGTGCCAGTAGTACCCCCTTCTCCTACGAGCAGTACTTC. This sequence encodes CASSTPFSYEQYF.